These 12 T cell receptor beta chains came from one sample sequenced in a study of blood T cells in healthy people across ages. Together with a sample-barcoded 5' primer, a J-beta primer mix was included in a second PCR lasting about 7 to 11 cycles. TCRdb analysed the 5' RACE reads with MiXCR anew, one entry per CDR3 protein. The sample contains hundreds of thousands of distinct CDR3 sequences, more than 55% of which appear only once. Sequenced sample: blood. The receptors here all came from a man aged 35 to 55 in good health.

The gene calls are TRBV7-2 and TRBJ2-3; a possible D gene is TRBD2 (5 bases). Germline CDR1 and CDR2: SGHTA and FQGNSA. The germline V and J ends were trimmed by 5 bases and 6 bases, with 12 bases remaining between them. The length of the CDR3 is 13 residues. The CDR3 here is CASSLEGLDTQYF. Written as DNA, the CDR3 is TGTGCCAGCAGCCTCGAGGGTTTGGATACGCAGTATTTT.

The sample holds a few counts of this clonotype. The CDR3 loop is CASSLTSGRGTYEQFF. CDR3 DNA sequence: TGTGCCAGCAGTTTAACTAGCGGGAGGGGGACTTATGAGCAGTTCTTC. This sequence joins TRBV12-3 or TRBV12-4 and TRBJ2-1; 13 nucleotides match TRBD2. V lost 2 bases, J lost 8 bases, and 6 bases stayed unmatched. The CDR3 spans 16 residues.

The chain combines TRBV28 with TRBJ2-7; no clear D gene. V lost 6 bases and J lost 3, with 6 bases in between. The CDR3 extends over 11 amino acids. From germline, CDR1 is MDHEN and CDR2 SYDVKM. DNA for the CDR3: TGTGCCAGCAGGACTGGCTACGAGCAGTACTTC. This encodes CASRTGYEQYF. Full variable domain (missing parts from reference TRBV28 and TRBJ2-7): DVKVTQSSRYLVKRTGEKVFLECVQDMDHENMFWYRQDPGLGLRLIYFSYDVKMKEKGDIPEGYSVSREKKERFSLILESASTNQTSMYLCASRTGYEQYFGPGTRLTVT.

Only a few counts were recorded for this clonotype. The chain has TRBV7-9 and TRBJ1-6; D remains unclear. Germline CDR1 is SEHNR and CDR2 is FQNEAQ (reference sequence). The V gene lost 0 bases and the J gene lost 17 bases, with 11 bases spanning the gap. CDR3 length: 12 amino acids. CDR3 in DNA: TGTGCCAGCAGCTTAGCGAGTGGCCGTATCCACTTT. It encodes CASSLASGRIHF.

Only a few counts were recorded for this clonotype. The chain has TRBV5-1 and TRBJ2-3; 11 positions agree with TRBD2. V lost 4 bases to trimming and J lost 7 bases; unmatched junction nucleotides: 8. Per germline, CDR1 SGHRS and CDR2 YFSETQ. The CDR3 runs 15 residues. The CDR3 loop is CASSRTSGGVNTQYF. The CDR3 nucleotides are TGCGCCAGCAGCCGTACTAGCGGGGGCGTCAATACGCAGTATTTT.

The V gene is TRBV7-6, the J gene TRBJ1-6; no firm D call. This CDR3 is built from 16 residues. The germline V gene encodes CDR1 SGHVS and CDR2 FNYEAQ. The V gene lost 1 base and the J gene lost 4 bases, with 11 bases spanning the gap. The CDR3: CASSLEESAYNSPLHF. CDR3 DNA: TGTGCCAGCAGCTTAGAGGAGTCCGCTTATAATTCACCCCTCCACTTT.

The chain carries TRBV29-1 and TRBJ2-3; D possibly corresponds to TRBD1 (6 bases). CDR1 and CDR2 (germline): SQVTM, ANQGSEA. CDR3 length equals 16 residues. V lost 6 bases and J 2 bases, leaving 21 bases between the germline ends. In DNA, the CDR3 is TGCAGCGTGGTATTGTCAGGGGTCACCTACACAGATACGCAGTATTTT. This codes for CSVVLSGVTYTDTQYF.

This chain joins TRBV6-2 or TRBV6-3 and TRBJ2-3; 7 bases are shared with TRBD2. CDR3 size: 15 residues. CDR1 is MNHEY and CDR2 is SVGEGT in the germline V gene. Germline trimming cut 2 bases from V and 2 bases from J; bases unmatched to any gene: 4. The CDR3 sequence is CASSYGGRYTDTQYF. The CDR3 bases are TGTGCCAGCAGTTACGGCGGGAGATACACAGATACGCAGTATTTT.

CDR3 region: CASSYVLAGADTQYF. CDR3 DNA: TGTGCCAGCAGTTACGTCCTAGCGGGAGCGGATACGCAGTATTTT. This sequence joins TRBV6-5 and TRBJ2-3, with 10 positions matching TRBD2. V was pared by 2 bases and J by 6 bases, with 5 bases of the junction left unmatched. Germline CDR1 MNHEY, CDR2 SVGAGI. This CDR3 contains 15 residues.

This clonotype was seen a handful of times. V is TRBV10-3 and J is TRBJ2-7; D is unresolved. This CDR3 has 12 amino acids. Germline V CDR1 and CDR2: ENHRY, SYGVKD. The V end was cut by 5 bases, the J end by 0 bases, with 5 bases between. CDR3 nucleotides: TGTGCCATCAGTAGTCGCTCCTACGAGCAGTACTTC. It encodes CAISSRSYEQYF.

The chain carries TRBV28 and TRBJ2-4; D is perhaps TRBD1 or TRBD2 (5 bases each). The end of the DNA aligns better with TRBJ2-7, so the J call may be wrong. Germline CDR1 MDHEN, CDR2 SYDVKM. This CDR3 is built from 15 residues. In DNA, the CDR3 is TGTGCCAGCAGCCTCCCGGGGCCCTCCGAATACGAGCAGTACTTC. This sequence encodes CASSLPGPSEYEQYF.

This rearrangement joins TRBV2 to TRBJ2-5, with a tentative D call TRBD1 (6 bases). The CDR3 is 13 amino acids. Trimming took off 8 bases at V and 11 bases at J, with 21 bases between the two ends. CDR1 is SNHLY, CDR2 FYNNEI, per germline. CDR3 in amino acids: CASRKGVTTPQYF. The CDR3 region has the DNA TGTGCCAGCCGAAAGGGGGTAACTACCCCGCAGTACTTC.